Below, 12 T cell receptor beta chains from the same sample are listed, as sequenced in a study of PD-L1 blockade in urothelial cancer. The repertoire was sequenced with immunoSEQ multiplex PCR; TCRdb's copy has only in-frame clones and lacks some. This table holds 40,000 to 45,000 clones, about 85% found once. Regarding time point: peripheral blood 6 weeks after treatment start. Here the sequenced sample was PBMCs, taken around atezolizumab (anti-PD-L1) treatment. These receptors were collected from a man between 65 and 85 years old with urothelial cancer.

The V gene is TRBV5-1, the J gene TRBJ2-5; TRBD1 is a possible D gene (6 bases). The germline CDR1 and CDR2 sequences are SGHRS and YFSETQ. The CDR3 contains 14 residues. Trimming left V 2 bases short and J 5 bases short, with 13 bases between. The CDR3 coding sequence is TGCGCCAGCAGCTTCGGACAGAAAGAGGAGACCCAGTACTTC. Residues: CASSFGQKEETQYF.

The V call is TRBV28, the J call TRBJ2-1; 7 bases are shared with TRBD2. The V and J ends lost 4 bases and 14 bases, in that order; junction bases with no gene match: 8. This CDR3 is built from 12 residues. Germline values: CDR1 MDHEN, CDR2 SYDVKM. The CDR3 DNA reads as TGTGCCAGCAGTTCGCCTGGGAGGGCAGAGTTCTTC. Amino acids: CASSSPGRAEFF.

This clone was counted a few times. The chain couples TRBV7-9 to TRBJ2-7; D remains unclear. The CDR3 covers 14 residues. V was trimmed by 3 bases and J by 0 bases, leaving 9 bases between them. CDR1 SEHNR and CDR2 FQNEAQ come from the germline V gene (reference sequence). The CDR3 loop reads CASSLAESSYEQYF. CDR3 nucleotide sequence: TGTGCCAGCAGCTTGGCGGAGAGCTCCTACGAGCAGTACTTC. Combining the CDR3 with reference TRBV7-9 and TRBJ2-7 gives the whole variable domain DTGVSQNPRHKITKRGQNVTFRCDPISEHNRLYWYRQTLGQGPEFLTYFQNEAQLEKSRLLSDRFSAERPKGSFSTLEIQRTEQGDSAMYLCASSLAESSYEQYFGPGTRLTVT.

The chain couples TRBV15 to TRBJ2-1, with TRBD2 matching over 7 bases. The CDR3 runs 20 residues. After removal of 0 bases from V and 1 base from J, the junction contained 15 bases not matched to a gene. Germline CDR1 reads LNHNV; CDR2 reads YYDKDF (reference sequence). Written as DNA, the CDR3 is TGTGCCACCAGCAGAGATAACCGTCGTCGGGCTAGCGGTTCCTACAATGAGCAGTTCTTC. It translates to CATSRDNRRRASGSYNEQFF. Using reference TRBV15 and TRBJ2-1 for the parts outside the CDR3, the full variable domain is DAMVIQNPRYQVTQFGKPVTLSCSQTLNHNVMYWYQQKSSQAPKLLFHYYDKDFNNEADTPDNFQSRRPNTSFCFLDIRSPGLGDTAMYLCATSRDNRRRASGSYNEQFFGPGTRLTVL.

This clone showed up just once. The chain has TRBV6-1 and TRBJ1-1, with TRBD1 matching over 9 bases. The CDR3 has 16 amino acids. The ends lost 4 bases at V and 6 bases at J; junction bases unmatched: 12. The germline CDR1 and CDR2 sequences are MNHNS and SASEGT. The CDR3 region has the DNA TGTGCCAGCAGTGTAATATCGGGACAGGGTCGATCTGAAGCTTTCTTT. It is translated as CASSVISGQGRSEAFF.

The chain uses TRBV6-1 and TRBJ2-7; tentative D call: TRBD1 (5 bases). The CDR3 length is 15 residues. V lost 0 bases and J lost 0, with 9 bases in between. CDR1 and CDR2 (germline): MNHNS, SASEGT. The CDR3 coding sequence is TGTGCCAGCAGTGAAGCGCCGACAGACTCCTACGAGCAGTACTTC. Translating gives CASSEAPTDSYEQYF.

The chain joins TRBV7-2 to TRBJ1-2; D possibly corresponds to TRBD1 (6 bases). CDR3 length equals 16 residues. Germline-derived CDR1 and CDR2 are SGHTA and FQGNSA. Trimming shortened V by 7 bases and J by 5 bases, and 23 bases separated the two germline ends. CDR3 sequence reads: CASTPGGAGRSYGYTF. CDR3 DNA: TGTGCCAGCACCCCGGGGGGGGCAGGCAGGTCATATGGCTACACCTTC. The variable domain in full, with the rest retrieved from reference TRBV7-2 and TRBJ1-2, is GAGVSQSPSNKVTEKGKDVELRCDPISGHTALYWYRQSLGQGLEFLIYFQGNSAPDKSGLPSDRFSAERTGGSVSTLTIQRTQQEDSAVYLCASTPGGAGRSYGYTFGSGTRLTVV.

The V gene is TRBV2, the J gene TRBJ2-2; D unresolved. CDR1 and CDR2 (germline): SNHLY, FYNNEI. V lost 5 bases to trimming and J lost 3 bases, with 4 bases between them. The CDR3 has 12 amino acids. The chain's CDR3 is CASSPDTGELFF. DNA for the CDR3: TGTGCCAGCAGTCCCGACACCGGGGAGCTGTTTTTT.

The V call is TRBV6-1, the J call TRBJ2-5, with a possible D match to TRBD2 (5 bases). This CDR3 comprises 12 residues. Trimming cost V 9 bases and J 3 bases, with 11 bases left between them. Germline V CDR1 and CDR2: MNHNS, SASEGT. The CDR3 region has the DNA TGTGCCAGGAACACTAGAGAAGAGACCCAGTACTTC. It is translated as CARNTREETQYF.

This rearrangement joins TRBV2 to TRBJ1-5; 7 bases are a match to TRBD1. The germline CDR1 and CDR2 sequences are SNHLY and FYNNEI. The CDR3 runs 14 residues. The V gene end was trimmed by 5 bases and the J gene end by 4 bases; junction bases not matched to a gene: 5. The CDR3 loop reads CASSIQGMNQPQHF. In DNA form, the CDR3 reads TGTGCCAGCAGTATACAGGGGATGAATCAGCCCCAGCATTTT.

This chain links TRBV15 with TRBJ2-5, with 10 bases that match TRBD1. Germline values: CDR1 LNHNV, CDR2 YYDKDF (reference sequence). Trimming took 6 bases from V and 3 from J; bases not matched to a gene: 1. There are 13 residues in the CDR3. CDR3 in amino acids: CATRTGGEETQYF. CDR3 sequence (DNA): TGTGCCACCAGGACAGGGGGCGAAGAGACCCAGTACTTC.

In this sample, this clone turned up once. The V gene is TRBV2, the J gene TRBJ1-5; D is uncertain. The V end lost 2 bases, the J end lost 1 base, and 12 bases lay between the germline ends. Germline V gene sequence: CDR1 SNHLY, CDR2 FYNNEI. The CDR3 has 16 residues. Written as DNA, the CDR3 is TGTGCCAGCAGTGAAACTGGTGCTGTGAGCAATCAGCCCCAGCATTTT. Encoded protein: CASSETGAVSNQPQHF.